This record concerns one T cell receptor beta chain sequence. The CDR3 runs to 13 residues. V gave up 2 bases and J gave up 4 bases, with 10 bases separating them. CDR1 is SGHRS and CDR2 is YFSETQ in the germline V gene. The data were taken from a study of blood T cell repertoires in COVID-19. The method was immunoSEQ multiplex PCR; TCRdb's version includes in-frame clones alone and lacks a portion of them. The sample shows fewer than 300,000 clones, 90% of them seen only once. This chain joins TRBV5-1 and TRBJ2-7; a weak D match, TRBD1 (6 bases). The source of this sequence is a woman younger than 45 who had recovered from COVID-19. Sequences were obtained from PBMCs or T cells enriched from blood (not recorded which). The CDR3 protein is CASSLQGTYEQYF. The CDR3 region has the DNA TGCGCCAGCAGCTTACAGGGTACATACGAGCAGTACTTC.